This TCR beta chain is from a study of T cell changes during pregnancy in multiple sclerosis. Germline-derived CDR1 and CDR2 are SNHLY and FYNNEI. The CDR3 contains 17 residues. Trimming took off 2 bases at V and 10 bases at J, with 21 bases between the two ends. Profiled with immunoSEQ multiplex PCR; TCRdb holds only in-frame clones, not every one. This sample yields 40,000 to 45,000 clones, of which 90% are seen a single time; about 7% belongs to the top ten. This sample comprised CD8+ T cells from peripheral blood mononuclear cells, obtained in the third trimester of pregnancy. The TCR sequence derives from a female donor with multiple sclerosis, enrolled in a pregnancy study. This sequence joins TRBV2 and TRBJ1-6; tentative D call: TRBD1 (6 bases). CDR3 nucleotide sequence: TGTGCCAGCAGTGAAACTTTCCCAGGGGCAACGGACTCACCCCTCCACTTT. It translates to CASSETFPGATDSPLHF.